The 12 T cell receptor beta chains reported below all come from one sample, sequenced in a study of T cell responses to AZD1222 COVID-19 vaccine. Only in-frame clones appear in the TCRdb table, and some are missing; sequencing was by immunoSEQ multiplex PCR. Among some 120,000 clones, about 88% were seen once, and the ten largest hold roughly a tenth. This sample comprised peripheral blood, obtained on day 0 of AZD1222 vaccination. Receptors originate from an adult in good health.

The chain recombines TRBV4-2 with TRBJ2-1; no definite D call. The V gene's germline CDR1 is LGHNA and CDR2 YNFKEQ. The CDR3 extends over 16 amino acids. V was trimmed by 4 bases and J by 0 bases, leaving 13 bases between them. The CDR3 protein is CASSPTAPNSYNEQFF. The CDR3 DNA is TGTGCCAGCAGCCCGACTGCTCCCAACTCCTACAATGAGCAGTTCTTC.

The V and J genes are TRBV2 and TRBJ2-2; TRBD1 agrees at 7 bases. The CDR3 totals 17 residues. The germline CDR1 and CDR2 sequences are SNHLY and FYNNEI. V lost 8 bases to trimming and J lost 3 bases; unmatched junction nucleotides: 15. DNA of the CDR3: TGTGCCAGCGATAGGCGACAGGGATTAGGGGACACCGGGGAGCTGTTTTTT. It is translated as CASDRRQGLGDTGELFF.

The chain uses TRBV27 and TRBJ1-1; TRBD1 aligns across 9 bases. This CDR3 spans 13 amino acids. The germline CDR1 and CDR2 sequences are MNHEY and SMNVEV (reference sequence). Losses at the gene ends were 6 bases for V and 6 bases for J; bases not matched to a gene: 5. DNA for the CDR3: TGTGCCAGCAGGCCGACAGGGGGGGCTGAAGCTTTCTTT. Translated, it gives CASRPTGGAEAFF.

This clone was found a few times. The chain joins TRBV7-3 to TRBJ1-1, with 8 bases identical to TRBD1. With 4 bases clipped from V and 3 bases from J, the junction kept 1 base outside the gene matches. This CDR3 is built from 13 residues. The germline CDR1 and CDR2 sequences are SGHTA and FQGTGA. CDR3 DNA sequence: TGTGCCAGCAGCTCGGACAGGGACACTGAAGCTTTCTTT. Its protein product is CASSSDRDTEAFF.

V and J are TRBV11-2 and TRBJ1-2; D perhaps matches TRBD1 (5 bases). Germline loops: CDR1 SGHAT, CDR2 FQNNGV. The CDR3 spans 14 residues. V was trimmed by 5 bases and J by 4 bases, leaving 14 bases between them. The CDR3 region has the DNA TGTGCCAGCAGCCCCGGCGGACAAGCCTATGGCTACACCTTC. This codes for CASSPGGQAYGYTF.

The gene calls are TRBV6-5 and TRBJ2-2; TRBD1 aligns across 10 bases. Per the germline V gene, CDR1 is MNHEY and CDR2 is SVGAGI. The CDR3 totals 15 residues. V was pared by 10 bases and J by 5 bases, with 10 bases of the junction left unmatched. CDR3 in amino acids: CAIRRDRGETGELFF. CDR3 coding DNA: TGTGCCATTAGACGGGACAGGGGAGAAACCGGGGAGCTGTTTTTT.

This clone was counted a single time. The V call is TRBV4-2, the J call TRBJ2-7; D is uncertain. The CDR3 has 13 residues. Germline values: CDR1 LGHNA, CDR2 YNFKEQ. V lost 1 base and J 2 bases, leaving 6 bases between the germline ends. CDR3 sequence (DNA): TGTGCCAGCAGCCAAGGTCTACCCTACGAGCAGTACTTC. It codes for CASSQGLPYEQYF.

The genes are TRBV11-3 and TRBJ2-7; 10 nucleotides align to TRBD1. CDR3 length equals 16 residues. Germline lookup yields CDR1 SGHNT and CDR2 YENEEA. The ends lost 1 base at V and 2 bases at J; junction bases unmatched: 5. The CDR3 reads CASSLGGGQGAYEQYF. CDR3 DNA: TGTGCCAGCAGCTTAGGGGGAGGACAGGGGGCCTACGAGCAGTACTTC.

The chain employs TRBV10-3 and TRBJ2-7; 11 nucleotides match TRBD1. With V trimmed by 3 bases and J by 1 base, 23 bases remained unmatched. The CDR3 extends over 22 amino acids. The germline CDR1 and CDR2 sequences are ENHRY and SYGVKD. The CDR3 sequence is CAISDPETTSKPGQGDSYEQYF. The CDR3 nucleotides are TGTGCCATCAGTGACCCCGAAACCACAAGTAAACCGGGACAGGGGGATTCCTACGAGCAGTACTTC.

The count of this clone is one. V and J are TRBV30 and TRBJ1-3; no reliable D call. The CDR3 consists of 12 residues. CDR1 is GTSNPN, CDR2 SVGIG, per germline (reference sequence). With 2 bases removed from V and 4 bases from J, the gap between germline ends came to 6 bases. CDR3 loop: CAWSLGGNTIYF. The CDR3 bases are TGTGCCTGGAGTTTGGGGGGAAACACCATATATTTT.

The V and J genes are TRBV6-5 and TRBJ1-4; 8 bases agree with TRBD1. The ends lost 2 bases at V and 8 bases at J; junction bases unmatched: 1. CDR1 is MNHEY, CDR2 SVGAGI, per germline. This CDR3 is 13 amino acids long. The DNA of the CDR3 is TGTGCCAGCAGTTACGACAGGGGAGAAAAACTGTTTTTT. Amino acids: CASSYDRGEKLFF.

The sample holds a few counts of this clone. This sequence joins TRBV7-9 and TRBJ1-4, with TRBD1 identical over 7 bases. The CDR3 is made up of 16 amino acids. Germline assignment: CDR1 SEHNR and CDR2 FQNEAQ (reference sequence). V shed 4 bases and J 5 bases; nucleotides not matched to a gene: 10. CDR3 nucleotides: TGTGCCAGCAGCTCCTCCAGACAGGGACGGAATGAAAAACTGTTTTTT. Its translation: CASSSSRQGRNEKLFF.